A single TCR beta chain is shown here with its context. Its antigen is unknown. The record originates from a study of beta chain features in type 1 diabetes. In the study overall: Age, gender and cell yields were similar between patients and healthy donors.

The CDR3 is 13 amino acids. Looked up from germline, CDR1 is SGHAT and CDR2 is FQNNGV. The V end lost 3 bases, the J end lost 4 bases, and 9 bases lay between the germline ends. The entirety of the isolated RNA underwent reverse transcription, so expressed TCRB transcripts were sequenced. Assay used: immunoSEQ multiplex PCR; TCRdb lists only in-frame clones, some missing. The sample holds roughly 610,000 clones, around 15% seen once. Study-level findings and limits: All four CD4+ subsets from Type 1 diabetes patients carried moderately but significantly shorter TCRB CDR3s. Sampled from patients, naive, central memory and Treg TCRB repertoires appeared more similar than those sampled from healthy donors.

The sequenced sample was naive CD4+ T cells from blood. The origin of this receptor is a man aged 18 to 29 in good health. The genes are TRBV11-2 and TRBJ2-5; D gene uncertain. CDR3 residues: CASSLFRRETQYF. CDR3 bases: TGTGCCAGCAGCTTGTTCAGGAGAGAGACCCAGTACTTC.